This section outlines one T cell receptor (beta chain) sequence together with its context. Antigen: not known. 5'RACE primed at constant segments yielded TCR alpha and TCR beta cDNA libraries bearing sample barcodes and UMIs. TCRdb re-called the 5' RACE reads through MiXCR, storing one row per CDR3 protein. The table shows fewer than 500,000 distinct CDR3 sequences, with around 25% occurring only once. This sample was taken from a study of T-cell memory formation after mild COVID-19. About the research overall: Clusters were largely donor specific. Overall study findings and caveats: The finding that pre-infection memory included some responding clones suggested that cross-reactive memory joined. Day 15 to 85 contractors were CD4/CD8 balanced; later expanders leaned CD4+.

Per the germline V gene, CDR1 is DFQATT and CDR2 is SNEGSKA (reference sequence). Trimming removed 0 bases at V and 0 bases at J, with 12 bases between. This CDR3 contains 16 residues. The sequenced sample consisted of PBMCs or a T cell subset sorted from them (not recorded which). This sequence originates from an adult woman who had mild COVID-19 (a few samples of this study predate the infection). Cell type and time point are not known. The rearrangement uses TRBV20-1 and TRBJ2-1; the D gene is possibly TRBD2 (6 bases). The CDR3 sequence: CSARDLAGSSYNEQFF. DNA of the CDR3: TGCAGTGCTAGAGATTTGGCGGGGAGCTCCTACAATGAGCAGTTCTTC.